The 2 T cell receptor beta chains presented below share a single source sample, sequenced in a study of shared clonotypes between healthy human individuals. Using immunoSEQ multiplex PCR, the repertoire was profiled, and TCRdb retains in-frame clones only, with some absent. The sample shows 500,000 to 550,000 clones, approximately 94% of them seen only once. Sequenced input: naive CD4+ T cells sorted from blood. Subset reported: CD45RA+ positively selected. The receptors originated from a woman under 40 in good health.

The V and J genes are TRBV7-6 and TRBJ2-1; D call uncertain. This CDR3 contains 14 residues. Trimming left V 3 bases short and J 2 bases short, with 8 bases between. CDR1 SGHVS and CDR2 FNYEAQ come from the germline V gene. CDR3 nucleotide sequence: TGTGCCAGCAGCTTCAGCAACGCCTACAATGAGCAGTTCTTC. Translating it yields CASSFSNAYNEQFF.

CDR3 amino acids: CASSQDLTSGYNEQFF. DNA of the CDR3: TGCGCCAGCAGCCAAGACCTGACTAGCGGGTACAATGAGCAGTTCTTC. This chain joins TRBV4-1 and TRBJ2-1, with 10 bases identical to TRBD2. The CDR3 length is 16 residues. The germline V gene has CDR1 MGHRA and CDR2 YSYEKL. The trim removed 0 bases at V and 4 bases at J, leaving 3 bases unmatched.